The 7 T cell receptor beta chains reported below all come from one sample, sequenced in a study of blood T cell repertoires in COVID-19. The method was immunoSEQ multiplex PCR; TCRdb's version includes in-frame clones alone and lacks a portion of them. The profile covers tens of thousands of clones, with 65% to 80% appearing a single time and over 6% taken by the ten largest. Input material: peripheral blood. The receptors stem from a man aged 50 or older with COVID-19, enrolled during active disease.

The chain uses TRBV6-1 and TRBJ1-2, with a tentative D call TRBD1 (6 bases). The length of the CDR3 is 14 residues. Germline CDR1 reads MNHNS; CDR2 reads SASEGT. The V end lost 3 bases, the J end lost 4 bases, and 12 bases lay between the germline ends. DNA for the CDR3: TGTGCCAGCAGTGACGGCAGGGGTGGCTATGGCTACACCTTC. This sequence encodes CASSDGRGGYGYTF.

The chain carries TRBV29-1 and TRBJ2-2; 11 bases are a match to TRBD1. The CDR3 is made up of 15 amino acids. Germline-derived CDR1 and CDR2 are SQVTM and ANQGSEA. The ends lost 5 bases at V and 6 bases at J; junction bases unmatched: 8. The CDR3 DNA is TGCAGCGTTACCGGGACAGGGGGTCTAGCCGGGGAGCTGTTTTTT. This translates into CSVTGTGGLAGELFF.

The rearrangement joins TRBV2 to TRBJ1-6; D is uncertain. The V gene lost 11 bases and the J gene lost 7 bases, with 21 bases spanning the gap. The CDR3 is 15 residues long. CDR1 and CDR2 (germline): SNHLY, FYNNEI. CDR3 sequence (DNA): TGTGCCGGAAGCTTAGCGGGGTTGGACAATTCACCCCTCCACTTT. Translation gives CAGSLAGLDNSPLHF.

The chain has TRBV19 and TRBJ1-2; perhaps TRBD1 as D (5 bases). The germline V gene has CDR1 LNHDA and CDR2 SQIVND (reference sequence). The V gene lost 2 bases and the J gene lost 6 bases, with 10 bases spanning the gap. The CDR3 spans 13 residues. The CDR3 loop is CASSIPGIHGYTF. In DNA form, the CDR3 reads TGTGCCAGTAGTATACCAGGGATCCATGGCTACACCTTC.

The CDR3 DNA reads TGTGCCAGCAGTTTATCCACAGTGCTGTGTAGCAATCAGCCCCAGCATTTT. Residues: CASSLSTVLCSNQPQHF. This chain uses TRBV27 with TRBJ1-5; D is undetermined. Trimming shortened V by 0 bases and J by 0 bases, and 12 bases separated the two germline ends. Germline loops: CDR1 MNHEY, CDR2 SMNVEV (reference sequence). This CDR3 comprises 17 residues.

The chain links TRBV3-1 (or the pseudogene TRBV3-2) to TRBJ2-1; D possibly corresponds to TRBD2 (7 bases). V was shortened by 4 bases and J by 4 bases, with 11 bases between the two germline ends. Germline-derived CDR1 and CDR2 are LGHDT and YNNKEL (reference sequence). The CDR3 consists of 14 residues. In DNA form, the CDR3 reads TGTGCCAGCAGCCTGCGGGGGCCGTACAATGAGCAGTTCTTC. Translation: CASSLRGPYNEQFF.

V and J are TRBV2 and TRBJ2-6; possible D gene TRBD1, 5 bases. CDR1 and CDR2 (germline): SNHLY, FYNNEI. The CDR3 sequence is 15 residues long. The V end lost 5 bases, the J end lost 0 bases, and 8 bases lay between the germline ends. CDR3 nucleotide sequence: TGTGCCAGCAGTACCGACAGCTCTGGGGCCAACGTCCTGACTTTC. Translated: CASSTDSSGANVLTF.